These 13 T cell receptor beta chains were sequenced from one sample in a study of cytomegalovirus exposure and HLA in healthy donors. This PCR relied on a set of 60 Vbeta primers and 13 Jbeta primers. Libraries were prepared by immunoSEQ multiplex PCR; TCRdb keeps only in-frame clonotypes and omits some of them. The table has about 120,000 clones, about 80% seen once. The material sequenced was PBMCs. The source of these receptors is a female donor in good health and CMV-seropositive.

The chain joins TRBV4-2 to TRBJ2-5, with D unresolved. Germline loops: CDR1 LGHNA, CDR2 YNFKEQ. Trimming stripped 0 bases from V and 5 bases from J, with 7 bases between. The CDR3 runs 13 residues. This CDR3 reads CASSQDSGETQYF. The CDR3 DNA sequence: TGTGCCAGCAGCCAAGATAGTGGTGAGACCCAGTACTTC.

V usage is TRBV7-9 and J usage is TRBJ2-3; 13 nucleotides line up with TRBD2. Trimming took 5 bases from V and 4 from J; bases not matched to a gene: 6. In germline, CDR1 is SEHNR, CDR2 FQNEAQ (reference sequence). The CDR3 runs 16 residues. Here the CDR3 reads CASSPLLAGGPDTQYF. CDR3 DNA sequence: TGTGCCAGCAGCCCCCTACTAGCGGGGGGGCCAGATACGCAGTATTTT.

This chain joins TRBV6-5 and TRBJ1-2, with D possibly TRBD1 on 5 matching bases. The CDR3 totals 16 residues. CDR1 is MNHEY, CDR2 SVGAGI, per germline. Trimming left V 0 bases short and J 2 bases short, with 13 bases between. CDR3 in amino acids: CASSYSSGAGNYGYTF. The CDR3 DNA reads as TGTGCCAGCAGTTACTCGTCTGGGGCGGGGAACTATGGCTACACCTTC.

This clone was seen only once. The chain carries TRBV5-6 and TRBJ1-2; TRBD1 aligns across 9 bases. The CDR3 extends over 13 amino acids. V lost 5 bases and J lost 8; bases outside the gene matches: 7. Germline V gene data show CDR1 as SGHDT and CDR2 as YYEEEE. As DNA, the CDR3 is TGTGCCAGCAGGATACAGGGGGCACAAGGCTACACCTTC. It is translated as CASRIQGAQGYTF.

This sequence joins TRBV15 and TRBJ1-6; 8 bases map to TRBD1. Trimming removed 3 bases from V and 10 bases from J; junction bases left unmatched: 8. This CDR3 comprises 15 residues. Germline CDR1 is LNHNV and CDR2 is YYDKDF (reference sequence). The CDR3 here is CATSRGQARGSPLHF. The CDR3 DNA is TGTGCCACCAGCAGGGGACAGGCCAGGGGGTCACCCCTCCACTTT.

In regard to this clone: Other DNA sequences in the same sample also yield this CDR3. The V and J genes are TRBV18 and TRBJ1-1, with unresolved D. The V end lost 2 bases, the J end lost 2 bases, and 6 bases lay between the germline ends. CDR1 and CDR2 (germline): KGHSH, LQKENI. The CDR3 sequence is 13 residues long. DNA of the CDR3: TGTGCCAGCTCACCAGTGACTAACACTGAAGCTTTCTTT. Translation gives CASSPVTNTEAFF. Supplemented by reference TRBV18 and TRBJ1-1, the full variable domain reads NAGVMQNPRHLVRRRGQEARLRCSPMKGHSHVYWYRQLPEEGLKFMVYLQKENIIDESGMPKERFSAEFPKEGPSILRIQQVVRGDSAAYFCASSPVTNTEAFFGQGTRLTVV.

The chain employs TRBV11-3 and TRBJ1-1; possibly TRBD1 for D (5 bases). Per the germline V gene, CDR1 is SGHNT and CDR2 is YENEEA. The CDR3 has 14 amino acids. Trimming removed 5 bases from V and 0 bases from J, with 10 bases in between. The CDR3 loop is CASSRGGMNTEAFF. The CDR3 DNA reads as TGTGCCAGCAGCCGGGGGGGGATGAACACTGAAGCTTTCTTT.

The J gene is TRBJ1-1, the V gene TRBV2; 7 bases map to TRBD1. The CDR3 has 14 residues. V gave up 5 bases and J gave up 1 base; unmatched junction bases: 4. From germline, CDR1 is SNHLY and CDR2 FYNNEI. The CDR3 DNA reads as TGTGCCAGCAGTACAGGGGAGGCGAACACTGAAGCTTTCTTT. This encodes CASSTGEANTEAFF. Complete variable domain (other parts from reference TRBV2 and TRBJ1-1): EPEVTQTPSHQVTQMGQEVILRCVPISNHLYFYWYRQILGQKVEFLVSFYNNEISEKSEIFDDQFSVERPDGSNFTLKIRSTKLEDSAMYFCASSTGEANTEAFFGQGTRLTVV.

This clone came up once. The chain has TRBV5-4 and TRBJ1-5; D gene ambiguous. The germline gives CDR1 SGHNT, CDR2 YYREEE (reference sequence). V was clipped by 4 bases and J by 3 bases, with 14 bases between them. The length of the CDR3 is 15 residues. CDR3 bases: TGTGCCAGCAGCAAGGATCAGGCCCACAATCAGCCCCAGCATTTT. Its translation: CASSKDQAHNQPQHF.

In its sample, this clone was seen a few times. The chain employs TRBV6-5 and TRBJ1-1, with 8 nucleotides matching TRBD1. The germline CDR1 and CDR2 sequences are MNHEY and SVGAGI. The junction had 10 bases not matched to a gene; V was cut back by 6 bases and J by 7 bases. The CDR3 covers 14 residues. The CDR3 DNA is TGTGCCAGCAGGACAGGACAGGGCCTAGGTGAAGCTTTCTTT. Its protein product is CASRTGQGLGEAFF.

This clone was seen only a few times. This chain uses TRBV12-5 with TRBJ1-4; TRBD1 might be the D (5 bases). The CDR3 consists of 14 residues. V gave up 4 bases and J gave up 8 bases, with 14 bases separating them. Germline loops: CDR1 LGHNT, CDR2 FRNRAP. CDR3 in amino acids: CASGSIGWTEKLFF. The CDR3 nucleotides read TGTGCTAGTGGTTCCATCGGGTGGACAGAAAAACTGTTTTTT.

For the CDR3, the DNA is TGTGCCAGCAGTTTATATGGACAGGGGGAAAGCAATCAGCCCCAGCATTTT. Protein: CASSLYGQGESNQPQHF. This chain uses TRBV28 with TRBJ1-5; 10 bases agree with TRBD1. CDR1 is MDHEN and CDR2 is SYDVKM in the germline V gene. V trimming: 1 base; J trimming: 1 base; junction bases outside the gene matches: 4. The CDR3 covers 17 residues.

The rearrangement links TRBV27 to TRBJ2-2; D uncertain. Trimming stripped 5 bases from V and 1 base from J, with 5 bases between. The CDR3 length is 13 residues. The germline V gene has CDR1 MNHEY and CDR2 SMNVEV (reference sequence). The CDR3 region is CASSRQNTGELFF. As DNA, the CDR3 is TGTGCCAGCAGTCGACAGAACACCGGGGAGCTGTTTTTT.